This T cell receptor beta chain was captured by sequencing in a study of tumor-infiltrating T cells and Merkel cell polyomavirus (dated 2017 in TCRdb). In terms of the full investigation: CD8+ T cells specific for the Merkel cell polyomavirus KLL epitope were examined in Merkel cell carcinoma patients. The majority of whole-tumor samples consisted of approximately 27-micron curls cut from formalin-fixed, paraffin-embedded tissue blocks. TRB sequencing was performed on KLL-tetramer-sorted cells from blood or tumor-infiltrating lymphocytes in 14 to 15 samples, as well as on approximately twelve matched whole-tumor samples. The therapies patients received were varied and non-standardized, including chemotherapy, radiation and immunotherapies. Patients came in at different disease stages and had a median follow-up of around 2.8 years, ranging from roughly 1.1 to 6.0 years. Across the study, one tumor sample was obtained as a frozen nodal tumor digest and one as a flash-frozen core biopsy of a metastasis.

What the study reported, not specific to this receptor: A higher fraction of KLL-specific T cells within tumors (about 1.8-18% versus roughly 0-0.14%) was associated with significantly better MCC-specific survival. The study examined just one viral epitope, so T cells targeting other Merkel cell polyomavirus epitopes were not captured. KLL-specific TRB repertoires proved diverse and largely private: among almost 400 unique sequences, only one clonotype was public, and two patients shared that clonotype. The small sample size of the study (n of about 13 patients) is recognized as a limitation. A significant MCC-specific survival advantage (P = 0.0051) was associated with tumors having more unique KLL-specific clonotypes (5-108 vs 0-3).

Per the germline V gene (reference sequence), LNHDA is the CDR1 and SQIVND is the CDR2. Unmatched junction bases come to 12, with V trimmed by 7 bases and J by 2 bases. Including the terminal cysteine and phenylalanine, the CDR3 comprises 16 residues. Of the read, only the CDR3 DNA is kept; its 48 bases are in frame from base 1. Libraries were built with the immunoSEQ multiplex PCR assay. Adaptive Biotechnologies (Seattle, WA) carried out genomic DNA extraction, TRB sequencing and normalization. Per the authors' processing: To compute clonality, the Shannon entropy of productive TRB sequences was normalized by log2 of unique productive sequences and then subtracted from one. KLL-specific clonotypes in tumors were identified by matching TCRbeta CDR3 amino acid sequences to those from the tetramer-sorted sample of each patient. TCRdb carries this immuneACCESS record with in-frame sequences only. Its versions omit some clonotypes, under half of them owing to an unresolved V gene in the studies checked, with the rest unexplained. V and J calls and clone size come straight from that table; D and trimming were deduced from the DNA. For this sample there are more than 20,000 clones; about 85% appear just once. About 2.7% of the sample comes from the top ten.

By immunohistochemistry, the tumors of all patients showed robust positive staining for Merkel cell polyomavirus Large T antigen. Some 12 Merkel cell carcinoma patients with robust KLL-tetramer+ populations, above 0.04% of CD8+ T cells, in blood and/or cultured TIL were included. All patients were Caucasian, with a median age of approximately 60 years and a range of roughly 50 to 77 years. For patients with unknown primaries who presented with nodal disease, or in cases where primary tissue was insufficient, lymph node tumors were analyzed. About this clone itself: Its antigen specificity is not known. Per-base qualities were not stored, and no clone one base away is much larger.

The source material was lymph node tissue. The clonotype was recovered from a man aged 50 to 59 with Merkel cell carcinoma. The chain was built from TRBV19 and TRBJ2-3, with TRBD2 identical over 7 junction bases. The CDR3 has the sequence CASNYRLAEYTDTQYF. The bases are TGTGCCAGTAATTATAGGCTAGCGGAATACACAGATACGCAGTATTTT.